This record looks at one T cell receptor (beta chain) sequence and its context. The antigen remains unidentified. Clinical symptoms, serum thyroxine, TRAb, thyroid ultrasound and orbital computed tomography informed diagnoses. The source of the sample is a study of T cells in Graves' hyperthyroidism and ophthalmopathy. The investigators amplified TCR beta CDR3 regions from RNA transcripts. The study used the HTBI primer set for a first-round RT-PCR of the TCR CDR3. MiXCR was run by TCRdb on the multiplex PCR reads, yielding one entry per CDR3 protein. The sample records about 98,000 distinct CDR3 sequences, approximately 40% being singletons. Notes on the study in general: Ophthalmopathy and stable hyperthyroidism were told apart by a 13 V-J model. Researchers found most expanded thyroid clonotypes above 0.001 in blood as well.

CDR3 length equals 20 residues. Trimming took 6 bases from V and 5 from J, leaving 34 bases between them. Germline assignment: CDR1 LNHNV and CDR2 YYDKDF (reference sequence). Sequenced sample: peripheral blood or thyroid tissue (not recorded which). This clonotype originated in a woman aged 25-40 years with Graves' hyperthyroidism. This chain uses TRBV15 with TRBJ2-5; D remains unclear. The CDR3 DNA sequence: TGTGCCACCAGTGCGCGACCCACCAGTGCGCGACCCACTATCGCGGAGACCCAGTACTTC. This gives the protein CATSARPTSARPTIAETQYF.